This section outlines one TCR beta chain sequence together with its context. The data stem from a study of T cell changes during pregnancy in multiple sclerosis. The CDR3 runs 15 residues. Germline V gene sequence: CDR1 SGHAT, CDR2 FQNNGV. V lost 2 bases, J lost 2 bases, and 13 bases lay in between. Profiling relied on immunoSEQ multiplex PCR, and the TCRdb table lists in-frame clones only, not all of them. The sample lists roughly 73,000 clones; 85% to 95% were seen once. This receptor was taken from a female donor in good health, enrolled as a control in a pregnancy study. V usage is TRBV11-2 and J usage is TRBJ2-7; possible D gene TRBD1, 6 bases. The sequenced sample was peripheral blood, obtained in the second trimester of pregnancy. DNA of the CDR3: TGTGCCAGCAGCTTAACCGCCCGGGACACCTACGAGCAGTACTTC. The encoded protein is CASSLTARDTYEQYF.